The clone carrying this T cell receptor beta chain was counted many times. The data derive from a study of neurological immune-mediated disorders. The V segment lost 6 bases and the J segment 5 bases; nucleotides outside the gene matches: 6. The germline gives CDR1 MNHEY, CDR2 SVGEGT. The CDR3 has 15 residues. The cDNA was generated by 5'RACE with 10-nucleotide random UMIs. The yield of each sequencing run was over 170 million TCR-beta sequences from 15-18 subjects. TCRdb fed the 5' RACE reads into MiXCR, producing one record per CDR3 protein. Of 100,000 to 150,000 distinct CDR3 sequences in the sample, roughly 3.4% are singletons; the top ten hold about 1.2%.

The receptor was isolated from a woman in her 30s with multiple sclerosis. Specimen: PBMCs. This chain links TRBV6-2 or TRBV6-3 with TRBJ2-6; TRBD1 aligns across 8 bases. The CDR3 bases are TGTGCCAGCAGCGGACAGGGTTCCTGGGCCAACGTCCTGACTTTC. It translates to CASSGQGSWANVLTF.